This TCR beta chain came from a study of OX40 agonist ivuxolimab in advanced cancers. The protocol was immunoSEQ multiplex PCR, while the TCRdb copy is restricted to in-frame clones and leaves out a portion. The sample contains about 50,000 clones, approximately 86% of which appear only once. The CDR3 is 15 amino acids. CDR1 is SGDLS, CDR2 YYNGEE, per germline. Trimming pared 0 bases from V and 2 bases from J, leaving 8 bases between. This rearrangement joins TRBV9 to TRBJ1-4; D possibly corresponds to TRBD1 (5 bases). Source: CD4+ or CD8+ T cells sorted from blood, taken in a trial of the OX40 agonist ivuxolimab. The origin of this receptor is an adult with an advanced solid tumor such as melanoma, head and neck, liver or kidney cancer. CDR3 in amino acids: CASSVAQGTNEKLFF. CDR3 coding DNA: TGTGCCAGCAGCGTAGCTCAGGGTACTAATGAAAAACTGTTTTTT.